These T cell receptor beta chains were read from a single sample in a study of chemoradiotherapy in HPV16-positive cancers. Profiling relied on immunoSEQ multiplex PCR, and the TCRdb table lists in-frame clones only, not all of them. In the table there are 19,000 or so clones, more than 90% of which are singletons. The source was blood, collected from a patient who underwent chemoradiotherapy. The receptors stem from a human donor with HPV-associated anogenital cancer. The CDR3 runs from the conserved cysteine through the conserved F or W. The order of the fields is D gene, J gene, V gene, clone size, CDR3 DNA, CDR3 protein. D genes are given only for firm matches. Size is omitted from some rows. Given values are once, few, many or a class for expanded clones.

>.|TRBJ2-3|TRBV7-9|.
TGTGCCAGCAGCCCGGCAACAGATACGCAGTATTTT
CASSPATDTQYF
>TRBD1|TRBJ1-2|TRBV27|.
TGTGCCAGCAAGTTTGGGGCAGGGGGGTATGGCTACACCTTC
CASKFGAGGYGYTF
>TRBD1|TRBJ2-2|TRBV19|.
TGTGCCAGTAGTATCCGGCAGGGGGTTGCCAACGGGGAGCTGTTTTTT
CASSIRQGVANGELFF
>.|TRBJ1-1|TRBV18|.
TGTGCCAGCTCACCCGCAGCCTTGAACACTGAAGCTTTCTTT
CASSPAALNTEAFF
>.|TRBJ2-5|TRBV7-9|.
TGTGCCAGCAGCTTAGACCCTGAAGAGACCCAGTACTTC
CASSLDPEETQYF
>TRBD1|TRBJ1-6|TRBV9|.
TGTGCCAGCAGCGTTGGGACAGACAATTCACCCCTCCACTTT
CASSVGTDNSPLHF
>.|TRBJ1-2|TRBV27|.
TGTGCCAGCAGTTTATCGAGGGGGGTTAACTATGGCTACACCTTC
CASSLSRGVNYGYTF
>.|TRBJ1-2|TRBV7-9|.
TGTGCCAGCAGCTCGGGACTCATAACTAACTATGGCTACACCTTC
CASSSGLITNYGYTF
>.|TRBJ2-3|TRBV30|.
TGTGCCTGGGGGGGGGCAACGCAGTATTTT
CAWGGATQYF
>.|TRBJ2-3|TRBV2|.
TGTGCCAGCAGTGGTAGGCCCGACCAACAGCAGTATTTT
CASSGRPDQQQYF
>.|TRBJ1-2|TRBV5-6|.
TGTGCCAGCACCTTGACAGCTAACTATGGCTACACCTTC
CASTLTANYGYTF
>.|TRBJ1-1|TRBV29-1|.
TGCAGCGCTACGAGATTGAACACTGAAGCTTTCTTT
CSATRLNTEAFF
>TRBD1|TRBJ1-2|TRBV5-6|.
TGTGCCAGCAGCTACCGGGACAGACCCTATGGCTACACCTTC
CASSYRDRPYGYTF
>TRBD1|TRBJ1-5|TRBV5-5|.
TGTGCCAGCAGCTTAGGGGCAGGGGGTATTCAGCCCCAGCATTTT
CASSLGAGGIQPQHF
>.|TRBJ1-2|TRBV4-1|.
TGCGCCAGCAGCCAAGGAGAAAGGGATTACTATGGCTACACCTTC
CASSQGERDYYGYTF
>.|TRBJ1-1|TRBV27|.
TGTGCCAGCAGTTTAGATCTCAGAAACACTGAAGCTTTCTTT
CASSLDLRNTEAFF
>.|TRBJ1-5|TRBV5-1|.
TGCGCCAGCAGCCTAGGCGGGGGCAATCAGCCCCAGCATTTT
CASSLGGGNQPQHF
>TRBD1|TRBJ2-7|TRBV5-4|.
TGTGCCAGCAGCACGACAGGGGACATTTACGAGCAGTACTTC
CASSTTGDIYEQYF
>.|TRBJ1-2|TRBV14|few
TGTGCCAGCAGCCAAGATCTTGGTGGCTACACCTTC
CASSQDLGGYTF
>.|TRBJ1-1|TRBV4-2|.
TGTGCCAGCAGCCAAGATAAGGGGGGCCTTAGAACTGAAGCTTTCTTT
CASSQDKGGLRTEAFF
>TRBD2|TRBJ2-2|TRBV5-1|.
TGCGCCAGCAGAAGCGGGGGGGCCAACACCGGGGAGCTGTTTTTT
CASRSGGANTGELFF
>TRBD1|TRBJ2-1|TRBV5-1|.
TGCGCCAGCAGCATGTCTACCGGGACAGGCTCCTACAATGAGCAGTTCTTC
CASSMSTGTGSYNEQFF
>.|TRBJ1-5|TRBV6-1|.
TGTGCCAGCAGTGAAGGGGCAGGGAATAGCAATCAGCCCCAGCATTTT
CASSEGAGNSNQPQHF
>.|TRBJ1-1|TRBV18|.
TGTGCCAGCTCACCAACATCCGGAGACACTGAAGCTTTCTTT
CASSPTSGDTEAFF
>.|TRBJ1-1|TRBV4-3|.
TGCGCCAGCAGCCTCCGGGCCGGATGGGGAACTGAAGCTTTCTTT
CASSLRAGWGTEAFF
>.|TRBJ1-3|TRBV6-6|.
TGTGCCAGCAGCCAACTCAGGGTTGACACCATATATTTT
CASSQLRVDTIYF
>.|TRBJ2-7|TRBV5-1|.
TGCGCCAGCAGCAAGCTCCCGGGGATACCCTACGAGCAGTACTTC
CASSKLPGIPYEQYF
>TRBD1|TRBJ1-4|TRBV10-3|.
TGTGCCATCAGCAGGACAGGGGAAGGGACTAATGAAAAACTGTTTTTT
CAISRTGEGTNEKLFF
>TRBD2|TRBJ2-3|TRBV4-1|.
TGCGCCAGCAGCCAAGACAGAACCGGGGGGGCAACAGATACGCAGTATTTT
CASSQDRTGGATDTQYF
>.|TRBJ1-2|TRBV9|few
TGTGCCAGCAGCGTAGATCACAGCCTCAACTATGGCTACACCTTC
CASSVDHSLNYGYTF
>TRBD1|TRBJ2-5|TRBV12-5|once
TGTGCTAGTGGTCTACGGGACAGGGGAGAGACCCAGTACTTC
CASGLRDRGETQYF
>TRBD1|TRBJ1-2|TRBV7-9|.
TGTGCCAGCAGGCCATATCTGGACAGGGGAGGTGGCTACACCTTC
CASRPYLDRGGGYTF
>.|TRBJ1-2|TRBV6-1|.
TGTGCCAGCAGCACCGCCGAGGGCTATGGCTACACCTTC
CASSTAEGYGYTF
>TRBD2|TRBJ2-1|TRBV7-7|.
TGTGCCAGCAGCCGTATCAAGAGCGGGGGGGCGTCCTTGTTCTCCTACAATGAGCAGTTCTTC
CASSRIKSGGASLFSYNEQFF
>TRBD1|TRBJ1-2|TRBV25-1|.
TGTGCCAGCAGTGAATTTAAGGGGGCTAGCTATGGCTACACCTTC
CASSEFKGASYGYTF
>TRBD1|TRBJ1-5|TRBV4-1|.
TGCGCCAGCAGCCAGTCCGGGACAGTTAGCAATCAGCCCCAGCATTTT
CASSQSGTVSNQPQHF
>.|TRBJ1-5|TRBV4-2|once
TGTGCCAGCAGCCAGGTACAGGGACGCAATCAGCCCCAGCATTTT
CASSQVQGRNQPQHF
>.|TRBJ2-5|TRBV9|few
TGTGCCAGCAGCGTAGAGGGAGAGACCCAGTACTTC
CASSVEGETQYF
>.|TRBJ1-2|TRBV4-3|.
TGCGCCAGCAGCCAAAGGGGTCCTTGGGATGGCTACACCTTC
CASSQRGPWDGYTF
>TRBD1|TRBJ1-6|TRBV27|.
TGTGCCAGCAGTTCAGGACAGGGTAATTCACCCCTCCACTTT
CASSSGQGNSPLHF
>.|TRBJ2-2|TRBV19|.
TGTGCCAGTAGTCGGGGGTTTTCGACGAACACCGGGGAGCTGTTTTTT
CASSRGFSTNTGELFF